This entry lists 29 T cell receptor beta chains sequenced from one sample in a study of molecular identifiers for immune sequencing clone quantification. TCRdb fed the PCR reads into MiXCR, producing one record per CDR3 protein. The profile shows approximately 100,000 distinct CDR3 sequences, around 33% of them singletons. Specimen: naive CD8+ T cells from blood, with Jurkat cell RNA spiked in. The subset denotes: FACS-sorted CD8+CD4-CCR7+CD45RA+ naive T cells. Receptors originate from a human donor in good health. Some libraries in this study had Jurkat cell RNA spiked in.

Comments on this clonotype: The junction differs from germline at one of its ends, possibly a read error. This chain links TRBV29-1 with TRBJ2-1; maybe TRBD2 (6 bases). Germline V gene lookup returns CDR1 SQVTM and CDR2 ANQGSEA. This CDR3 contains 12 residues. The chain's CDR3 is CSVVLAYNGQFF. In DNA, the CDR3 is TGCAGCGTTGTACTAGCTTACAATGGGCAGTTCTTC.

This clonotype has at least ten counts. V and J are TRBV12-3 or TRBV12-4 and TRBJ2-3, with TRBD1 matching 9 bases. V shed 7 bases and J 6 bases; nucleotides not matched to a gene: 5. The CDR3 totals 13 residues. CDR3 in amino acids: CASNGDRVDTQYF. The CDR3 DNA sequence: TGTGCCAGCAACGGGGACAGGGTGGATACGCAGTATTTT.

CDR3 nucleotides: TGTGCCAGCAGCTTATCTCCAGAACAAGAGACCCAGTACTTC. Amino acids: CASSLSPEQETQYF. The V and J genes are TRBV13 and TRBJ2-5, with no clear D. Per germline, CDR1 PRHDT and CDR2 FYEKMQ (reference sequence). Trimming pared 2 bases from V and 2 bases from J, leaving 9 bases between. The CDR3 has 14 residues.

This clonotype showed up just a few times. The V gene is TRBV7-9, the J gene TRBJ2-3; 7 bases map to TRBD1. The V and J ends lost 7 bases and 9 bases, in that order; junction bases with no gene match: 7. This CDR3 comprises 12 residues. CDR1 and CDR2 from the germline V gene are SEHNR and FQNEAQ (reference sequence). In DNA form, the CDR3 reads TGTGCCAGCATGACCACAGGGGCAACGCAGTATTTT. Protein: CASMTTGATQYF.

At least ten counts were recorded for this clonotype. This chain joins TRBV4-2 and TRBJ2-7, with D perhaps TRBD1 (6 bases). In germline, CDR1 is LGHNA, CDR2 YNFKEQ. Deletions cut 0 bases from V and 2 bases from J, with 8 bases between. This CDR3 has 14 amino acids. Written as DNA, the CDR3 is TGTGCCAGCAGCCAAGAAGGACAGCCCTACGAGCAGTACTTC. Its protein product is CASSQEGQPYEQYF.

In its sample, this clonotype was seen many times. The gene calls are TRBV14 and TRBJ2-7; TRBD1 is a possible D gene (5 bases). The CDR3 runs to 13 residues. Deletions cut 1 base from V and 6 bases from J, with 10 bases between. In germline, CDR1 is SGHDN, CDR2 FVKESK. The CDR3: CASSQVSTGEQYF. CDR3 DNA sequence: TGTGCCAGCAGCCAAGTTAGCACAGGCGAGCAGTACTTC.

With regard to this clonotype: This may be a read error, as it is one base from a much larger clone. The chain combines TRBV7-9 with TRBJ2-7, with no clear D. Trimming shortened V by 1 base and J by 3 bases, and 13 bases separated the two germline ends. This CDR3 region has 15 residues. Germline V gene lookup returns CDR1 SEHNR and CDR2 FQNEAQ (reference sequence). Written as DNA, the CDR3 is TGTGCCAGCAGCTTAGTCGGGTTGGGAAGCTACGAGCAGTACTTC. Amino acid sequence: CASSLVGLGSYEQYF.

As regards this clonotype: This may stem from a read error, because a much larger clone lies one nucleotide away. The rearrangement joins TRBV7-2 to TRBJ2-7; no clear D. Between the trimmed V and J ends, which lost 1 base and 5 bases, there was a span of 12 bases. The CDR3 length is 14 residues. Germline CDR1 and CDR2: SGHTA and FQGNSA. The chain's CDR3 is CASSLEPLPNEQYF. The CDR3 nucleotides read TGTGCCAGCAGCTTAGAGCCCCTCCCGAACGAGCAGTACTTC.

About this clonotype: At one end the junction does not follow the germline gene, possibly because of a read error. The rearrangement links TRBV28 to TRBJ2-7; perhaps TRBD2 as D (6 bases). This CDR3 comprises 14 residues. Germline values: CDR1 MDHEN, CDR2 SYDVKM. The CDR3 protein is CASSLRDLYYAQYF. Written as DNA, the CDR3 is TGTGCCAGCAGTTTGCGGGACTTATACTACGCGCAGTACTTC.

This clonotype has at least ten counts. The chain uses TRBV13 and TRBJ2-3; 10 positions match TRBD2. Unmatched junction bases numbered 5, after V lost 5 bases and J lost 3 bases. The CDR3 contains 15 residues. The germline CDR1 and CDR2 sequences are PRHDT and FYEKMQ (reference sequence). CDR3 bases: TGTGCCAGCAGCGCGGGACTAGCGTTGACAGATACGCAGTATTTT. This encodes CASSAGLALTDTQYF.

This clonotype was detected many times. The gene calls are TRBV28 and TRBJ2-7; D possibly corresponds to TRBD1 (6 bases). Trimming pared 4 bases from V and 2 bases from J, leaving 15 bases between. The germline V gene encodes CDR1 MDHEN and CDR2 SYDVKM. CDR3 length: 15 residues. The CDR3 region has the DNA TGTGCCAGCAGTTCCATCCCAGGGGAACCCTACGAGCAGTACTTC. It encodes CASSSIPGEPYEQYF.

About this clonotype itself: A clone one base away is much larger, so this may be a read error. This chain joins TRBV6-6 and TRBJ2-7, with D perhaps TRBD1 or TRBD2 (7 bases each). The length of the CDR3 is 15 residues. Per the germline V gene, CDR1 is MNHNY and CDR2 is SVGAGI (reference sequence). Here the CDR3 DNA reads TGTACCAGCAGTTACTCGGGAGGACAGGACTACGAGCAGTACTTC. It encodes CTSSYSGGQDYEQYF.

Note on this clonotype: The CDR3 ends on some other residue instead of the conserved phenylalanine or tryptophan, so this is likely a read error. The CDR3 DNA reads TGCAGTGCTAGAGTAGTCGGGGGCGCGTACACAGAAGCTTTCATT. It specifies CSARVVGGAYTEAFI. This chain uses TRBV20-1 with TRBJ1-1; D is perhaps TRBD1 (6 bases). CDR1 is DFQATT and CDR2 is SNEGSKA in the germline V gene (reference sequence). The CDR3 covers 15 residues.

Comments on this clonotype: A single base separates this from a much larger clone, so it may be a read error. In this CDR3 the conserved last residue, phenylalanine or tryptophan, is missing, so a read error is likely. The chain couples TRBV4-3 to TRBJ1-1; no firm D call. This CDR3 has 12 residues. Germline CDR1 LGHNA, CDR2 YSLEER. CDR3 region: CASSKENTEAFS. In DNA form, the CDR3 reads TGCGCCAGCAGCAAAGAAAACACTGAAGCTTTCTCT.

The chain has TRBV3-1 and TRBJ2-3; tentatively, D is TRBD2 (5 bases). The CDR3 has 18 amino acids. V was clipped by 0 bases and J by 4 bases, with 20 bases between them. Germline assignment: CDR1 LGHDT and CDR2 YNNKEL (reference sequence). This CDR3 reads CASSQDGLAEICADTQYF. Written as DNA, the CDR3 is TGTGCCAGCAGCCAAGATGGTCTAGCAGAGATTTGTGCAGATACGCAGTATTTT.

The chain has TRBV20-1 and TRBJ2-7; 14 bases line up with TRBD2. CDR1 is DFQATT, CDR2 SNEGSKA, per germline (reference sequence). This CDR3 region has 13 residues. The V segment lost 5 bases and the J segment 6 bases; nucleotides outside the gene matches: 3. CDR3 residues: CSAVGLAGVEQYF. DNA for the CDR3: TGCAGTGCTGTGGGACTAGCGGGAGTCGAGCAGTACTTC.

The chain joins TRBV4-3 to TRBJ1-5; D is uncertain. Trimming took off 0 bases at V and 6 bases at J, with 12 bases between the two ends. Germline assignment: CDR1 LGHNA and CDR2 YSLEER. The CDR3 extends over 15 amino acids. CDR3 sequence reads: CASSQDLGGVQPQHF. DNA for the CDR3: TGCGCCAGCAGCCAAGATTTAGGAGGTGTTCAGCCCCAGCATTTT.

The chain has TRBV6-2 or TRBV6-3 and TRBJ2-1, with D perhaps matching TRBD1 (5 bases). The CDR3 runs 13 residues. The V gene lost 7 bases and the J gene lost 0 bases, with 7 bases spanning the gap. CDR1 and CDR2 (germline): MNHEY, SVGEGT. CDR3 bases: TGTGCCAGCACGGACATCTCCTACAATGAGCAGTTCTTC. Protein sequence: CASTDISYNEQFF.

This clonotype has only a few counts. The J gene is TRBJ2-7, the V gene TRBV29-1; D is perhaps TRBD1 (6 bases). Looked up from germline, CDR1 is SQVTM and CDR2 is ANQGSEA. CDR3 length: 15 amino acids. V gave up 7 bases and J gave up 3 bases, with 22 bases separating them. The CDR3 protein is CSADWRQGFFYEQYF. CDR3 sequence (DNA): TGCAGCGCCGATTGGAGGCAGGGGTTTTTCTACGAGCAGTACTTC.

About this clonotype: Mismatch with germline at one junction end may stem from a read error. The chain combines TRBV15 with TRBJ1-1, with 10 bases identical to TRBD1. This CDR3 comprises 14 residues. CDR1 and CDR2 from the germline V gene are LNHNV and YYDKDF (reference sequence). The CDR3 here is CATSGDRGQPEAFF. The CDR3 DNA reads as TGTGCCACCAGCGGAGACAGGGGGCAGCCTGAAGCTTTCTTT.

Regarding this clonotype: Sequence at one end of the junction differs from germline and may be a read error. The chain couples TRBV9 to TRBJ2-4; 7 bases match TRBD1. The CDR3 is made up of 19 amino acids. Germline V gene sequence: CDR1 SGDLS, CDR2 YYNGEE. CDR3 loop: CASSPGQLSSSLAKNVQYF. CDR3 coding DNA: TGTGCCAGCAGCCCGGGACAGTTAAGTTCCTCTCTGGCCAAAAACGTTCAGTACTTC.

The V call is TRBV5-1, the J call TRBJ2-3; D remains ambiguous. Germline V gene sequence: CDR1 SGHRS, CDR2 YFSETQ. Trimming took off 4 bases at V and 1 base at J, with 13 bases between the two ends. The CDR3 sequence is 15 residues long. In nucleotides, the CDR3 is TGCGCCAGCAGCCCAGGACCCCGGGGCACAGATACGCAGTATTTT. Its protein product is CASSPGPRGTDTQYF.

As for this clonotype: A much larger clone is a single base away; this may be a read error. The CDR3 ends on some other residue instead of the conserved phenylalanine or tryptophan, so this is likely a read error. J is TRBJ2-5 and V is TRBV7-8, with TRBD2 as a possible D gene (6 bases). The CDR3 totals 16 residues. CDR1 is SGHVS and CDR2 is FQNEAQ in the germline V gene. Trimming left V 4 bases short and J 1 base short, with 16 bases between. In DNA, the CDR3 is TGTGCCAGCAGCTATAAAAGGCTAGCGCCCCAAGAGACCCAGTACTCC. Translated: CASSYKRLAPQETQYS.

The chain carries TRBV7-9 and TRBJ2-7, with TRBD1 matching over 8 bases. Germline lookup yields CDR1 SEHNR and CDR2 FQNEAQ (reference sequence). CDR3 size: 15 residues. V lost 7 bases to trimming and J lost 3 bases; unmatched junction nucleotides: 11. The CDR3 DNA is TGTGCCAGCACGCCCGTCGGGACAGGATACTACGAGCAGTACTTC. Translation: CASTPVGTGYYEQYF.

This chain uses TRBV7-9 with TRBJ2-6, with 7 bases lining up with TRBD1. The CDR3 has 17 amino acids. Germline CDR1 is SEHNR and CDR2 is FQNEAQ (reference sequence). Germline trimming cut 5 bases from V and 0 bases from J; bases unmatched to any gene: 7. CDR3 nucleotide sequence: TGTGCCAGCAGCCCTCGGACAGGTCTCTCTGGGGCCAACGTCCTGACTTTC. Translated: CASSPRTGLSGANVLTF.

This clonotype was observed a few times. The chain couples TRBV7-9 to TRBJ2-3; D gene uncertain. The V and J ends lost 0 bases and 4 bases respectively, with 8 bases between them. Germline V lookup: CDR1 SEHNR, CDR2 FQNEAQ (reference sequence). This CDR3 region has 14 residues. CDR3 nucleotides: TGTGCCAGCAGCTTAGCCTCGCCCGCAGATACGCAGTATTTT. As protein: CASSLASPADTQYF.

This clonotype was counted ten times or more. CDR3 coding DNA: TGCAGCGTGGAGGGGGGAGCGGGAGCAGATACGCAGTATTTT. It specifies CSVEGGAGADTQYF. The chain combines TRBV29-1 with TRBJ2-3; 8 nucleotides line up with TRBD2. Germline loops: CDR1 SQVTM, CDR2 ANQGSEA. V was pared by 6 bases and J by 4 bases, with 9 bases of the junction left unmatched. This CDR3 spans 14 amino acids.

This clonotype has only a few counts. The rearrangement uses TRBV9 and TRBJ1-5; D perhaps matches TRBD1 (5 bases). CDR3 size: 15 residues. In germline, CDR1 is SGDLS, CDR2 YYNGEE. The V end was cut by 0 bases, the J end by 4 bases, with 11 bases between. In nucleotides, the CDR3 is TGTGCCAGCAGCGTAGGAGGGGCCAATAATCAGCCCCAGCATTTT. Encoded protein: CASSVGGANNQPQHF.

The rearrangement uses TRBV5-1 and TRBJ2-7; D possibly uses TRBD1 or TRBD2 (5 bases each). Between the trimmed V and J ends, which lost 3 bases and 5 bases, there was a span of 9 bases. The CDR3 spans 12 residues. CDR1 SGHRS and CDR2 YFSETQ come from the germline V gene. CDR3 amino acids: CASSSGADEQYF. CDR3 DNA sequence: TGCGCCAGCAGCTCCGGGGCCGACGAGCAGTACTTC.